Sequencing of this TCR beta chain was carried out in a study of neoadjuvant nivolumab and ipilimumab in lung cancer. The V end was cut by 7 bases, the J end by 3 bases, with 13 bases between. The CDR3 is 12 residues long. The germline V gene has CDR1 SQVTM and CDR2 ANQGSEA. General study results and limits: Only a small number of samples underwent TCR sequencing. From pretherapy to surgery, tumor richness and clonality rose with dual therapy. Pretherapy blood TCR richness correlated positively with resected tumor richness.

Some clones are missing from TCRdb's copy, which holds only in-frame ones; the method was immunoSEQ multiplex PCR. This sample has tens of thousands of clones, with roughly 89% found just once. Worth noting for this clone: Antigen: not known.

The specimen was blood, collected before neoadjuvant nivolumab, alone or with ipilimumab. The chain joins TRBV29-1 to TRBJ2-7, with D perhaps TRBD2 (5 bases). The receptor's source is an adult with non-small cell lung cancer. Some clones in this sample may be carry-over from other donors' samples. The CDR3, as DNA: TGCAGCGCCTCTACGGGAAGCTACGAGCAGTACTTC. Residues: CSASTGSYEQYF.